This T cell receptor beta chain was recovered during a study of blood T cell repertoires in COVID-19. Study in general: The analysed material was cDNA or gDNA that came from T cells, B-cell-depleted T cells, or PBMCs.

V was shortened by 3 bases and J by 6 bases, with 7 bases between the two germline ends. The CDR3 runs 12 residues. The germline V gene has CDR1 MDHEN and CDR2 SYDVKM. The protocol was immunoSEQ multiplex PCR, while the TCRdb copy is restricted to in-frame clones and leaves out a portion. This sample has more than 65,000 clones, with roughly 84% found just once. The source is a human donor in a cohort sampled during active COVID-19. The rearrangement joins TRBV28 to TRBJ2-3, with unresolved D. Source material: peripheral blood. The DNA for the CDR3 is TGTGCCAGCAGTTTCCCCAGGGATACGCAGTATTTT. It translates to CASSFPRDTQYF.